Listed below are T cell receptor beta chains from one sample, sequenced in a study of cytomegalovirus exposure and HLA in healthy donors. Assay: immunoSEQ multiplex PCR; the TCRdb copy retains only in-frame clones and omits some. The sample lists about 150,000 clones, approximately 80% occurring once. The specimen sequenced was PBMCs. These receptors all come from a man between 25 and 39 years old in good health and CMV-seropositive. The conserved cysteine and the conserved F or W are not part of the CDR3 here. Size is omitted from some rows. Given values are once, few, many or a class for expanded clones.

v_call | clone_size | cdr3_aa
TRBV14 | . | ASSQFSGSSYNEQF
TRBV12-5 | few | ASGSQGSETQY
TRBV2 | . | ASSLTSERITDVEQF
TRBV5-4 | . | ASNQQGQAYEQY
TRBV5-4 | . | ASSKGDRDYEQY
TRBV5-3 | . | ARSKETGENSPLH
TRBV5-4 | . | ASSLGRDGYT
TRBV30 | . | AWTQGVGTGELF
TRBV2 | . | ASRKNQGRGYT
TRBV29-1 | once | SVEGGGKSPSSGNTIY
TRBV7-2 | once | ASSLDYRNTGELF
TRBV29-1 | . | SVERGTVDEQF
TRBV18 | . | ASSLRRGDEQY
TRBV7-3 | . | ASSPGREYNEQF
TRBV4-1 | . | ASSQEAGSRETQY
TRBV6-4 | . | ASSALTSGRLADTQY
TRBV30 | few | AWSPRDTQY
TRBV5-6 | . | ASSRGGSGTSSYEQY
TRBV7-6 | . | ASSLRSAPFYEQY
TRBV28 | . | ASSMTTGTSGVDEQF
TRBV7-2 | . | ASSLGLARSEQF
TRBV5-6 | . | ASNGGVDRPQH
TRBV7-9 | . | ASSASYEQY
TRBV7-6 | once | ASSRWQRGATSTDTQY
TRBV12-2 | . | ASRSPSGRKDTQY
TRBV5-5 | . | ASSFTYEQY
TRBV30 | . | AWSEMRQTSTDTQY
TRBV18 | . | ASSPLGQVSSYNEQF
TRBV29-1 | . | SVTGTGGDYEQF
TRBV18 | . | ASSTTAAHEQF
TRBV11-1 | . | ASSLGREETQY
TRBV18 | once | ASSPSPGQARGYT
TRBV19 | once | ASTSRTGGSYEQY
TRBV5-5 | once | ASSLVGLADSSYEQY
TRBV19 | . | ASSISSGTAETQY